This TCR beta chain came from a study of response to subunit inactivated influenza vaccine. TCRdb called the RT-PCR reads again in MiXCR, with one record for every CDR3 protein. The sample yields about 620,000 distinct CDR3 sequences, roughly 12% seen once. General study points: T cells newly recruited by each seasonal influenza vaccination are few, the authors suggested.

This clonotype was seen more than once but under ten times. Its antigen is unidentified. The CDR3 runs to 15 residues. Trimming cost V 5 bases and J 0 bases, with 11 bases left between them. The same sample was also used in a study of T cells expressing NK-cell markers. From that study: Template switching by 5'RACE with UMIs generated the TCR beta cDNA. TCR beta repertoires came from sorted CD3+CD56+NKG2C+, CD3+CD56+NKG2C- and CD3+CD56-NKG2C+ T cells. Of the CD8+ T cell pool in several donors, about 1.0-8% was accounted for by dominant NKG2C+ clonotypes.

This sample comprised PBMCs from blood, obtained on the day of vaccination. The V gene is TRBV12-3 or TRBV12-4, the J gene TRBJ1-5; D gene ambiguous. This receptor was identified in a man over 45 who received an inactivated influenza vaccine. Here the CDR3 DNA reads TGTGCCAGCAGTGAGGGCGGGATTAGCAATCAGCCCCAGCATTTT. It is translated as CASSEGGISNQPQHF.